This T cell receptor beta chain was found in a study of naive and memory T cell subsets. The CDR3 totals 12 residues. Per germline, CDR1 MNHEY and CDR2 SMNVEV (reference sequence). Trimming removed 6 bases at V and 6 bases at J, with 12 bases between. Separate alpha and beta amplification began at the second PCR step. An equimolar mix of two oligonucleotides served as the beta constant-region primer for TRBC1 and TRBC2. Using its own MiXCR run on the UMI-ligation and nested PCR reads, TCRdb lists one record per CDR3 protein. This table has around 160,000 distinct CDR3 sequences, about a sixth appearing once.

The clonotype comes from a human donor in good health. This chain connects TRBV27 to TRBJ2-7, with D hard to call. Sequenced sample: naive CD4+ T cells from blood. CDR3 DNA: TGTGCCAGCAGCCGCGAATGGGTCGAGCAGTACTTC. Its translation is CASSREWVEQYF.